A single sample is the source of the 3 T cell receptor beta chains below, sequenced in a study of cytomegalovirus exposure and HLA in healthy donors. Clones were sequenced by immunoSEQ multiplex PCR, and TCRdb holds only the in-frame ones, with some missing. The table has around 150,000 clones, over 85% seen once. The sample comprised PBMCs. The receptors derive from a man between 18 and 35 years old in good health and CMV-seropositive.

This clone occurred a few times. The rearrangement links TRBV6-1 to TRBJ1-2; 7 bases map to TRBD1. CDR3 length: 15 residues. Trimming at V came to 7 bases and at J to 2 bases, leaving 10 bases not matched to a gene. CDR1 is MNHNS and CDR2 is SASEGT in the germline V gene. The CDR3 DNA sequence: TGTGCCAGCACAGACAGGGAACTGGTAAACTATGGCTACACCTTC. It translates to CASTDRELVNYGYTF.

The V gene is TRBV30, the J gene TRBJ1-1; 7 bases fit TRBD1. V lost 0 bases and J lost 4; bases outside the gene matches: 5. The germline V gene encodes CDR1 GTSNPN and CDR2 SVGIG (reference sequence). The CDR3 totals 14 residues. In nucleotides, the CDR3 is TGTGCCTGGAGTGTGGCCAGGGGGACCACTGAAGCTTTCTTT. Amino acid sequence: CAWSVARGTTEAFF.

This clone came up a few times. The rearrangement links TRBV5-5 to TRBJ1-2; 7 bases are a match to TRBD1. V gave up 2 bases and J gave up 7 bases; unmatched junction bases: 8. The CDR3 spans 14 residues. Germline-derived CDR1 and CDR2 are SGHKS and YYEKEE (reference sequence). The CDR3 sequence: CASSLQGTAPGYTF. The DNA for the CDR3 is TGTGCCAGCAGCTTACAGGGGACGGCGCCTGGCTACACCTTC. Complete variable domain (other parts from reference TRBV5-5 and TRBJ1-2): DAGVTQSPTHLIKTRGQQVTLRCSPISGHKSVSWYQQVLGQGPQFIFQYYEKEERGRGNFPDRFSARQFPNYSSELNVNALLLGDSALYLCASSLQGTAPGYTFGSGTRLTVV.